The 5 T cell receptor beta chains below all came from one sample that was sequenced in a study of PD-L1 blockade in urothelial cancer. The time point is: pretreatment peripheral blood. Using immunoSEQ multiplex PCR, the repertoire was profiled, and TCRdb retains in-frame clones only, with some absent. The sample has approximately 48,000 clones, 87% seen once. The input for sequencing was PBMCs, taken around atezolizumab (anti-PD-L1) treatment. These receptors were taken from a woman aged 55-70 years with urothelial cancer.

The chain is built from TRBV4-2 and TRBJ1-2; weak D call: TRBD1 (6 bases). Germline V gene sequence: CDR1 LGHNA, CDR2 YNFKEQ. Trimming took off 1 base at V and 5 bases at J, with 8 bases between the two ends. This CDR3 has 13 amino acids. CDR3 DNA: TGTGCCAGCAGCCAAGGCACAGGGTATGGCTACACCTTC. Protein product: CASSQGTGYGYTF.

The chain uses TRBV5-6 and TRBJ2-1; 8 bases map to TRBD2. This CDR3 region has 15 residues. V shed 1 base, J shed 7 bases, and the junction held 7 bases outside the gene matches. The germline CDR1 and CDR2 sequences are SGHDT and YYEEEE. The CDR3 loop is CASSLPGGVGNEQFF. CDR3 DNA sequence: TGTGCCAGCAGCTTGCCGGGGGGGGTTGGGAATGAGCAGTTCTTC.

The chain combines TRBV5-5 with TRBJ2-3; D is perhaps TRBD1 (6 bases). V shed 0 bases and J shed 2 bases, with 10 bases lying between them. Germline V gene sequence: CDR1 SGHKS, CDR2 YYEKEE (reference sequence). CDR3 length: 15 amino acids. CDR3 DNA: TGTGCCAGCAGCTTGGTTACAGGGCTCACAGATACGCAGTATTTT. Residues: CASSLVTGLTDTQYF. The variable domain in full, with the rest retrieved from reference TRBV5-5 and TRBJ2-3, is DAGVTQSPTHLIKTRGQQVTLRCSPISGHKSVSWYQQVLGQGPQFIFQYYEKEERGRGNFPDRFSARQFPNYSSELNVNALLLGDSALYLCASSLVTGLTDTQYFGPGTRLTVL.

The V gene is TRBV19, the J gene TRBJ1-4, with 7 nucleotides matching TRBD1. The trim removed 6 bases at V and 6 bases at J, leaving 10 bases unmatched. In germline, CDR1 is LNHDA, CDR2 SQIVND (reference sequence). CDR3 length: 15 residues. The CDR3 sequence: CASRRGTAHDEKLFF. CDR3 bases: TGTGCCAGTAGGAGGGGGACAGCCCACGATGAAAAACTGTTTTTT.

The chain is built from TRBV9 and TRBJ2-3; tentative D call: TRBD2 (7 bases). V was trimmed by 3 bases and J by 2 bases, leaving 22 bases between them. Germline CDR1 reads SGDLS; CDR2 reads YYNGEE. The CDR3 covers 18 residues. The CDR3: CASSEALHAGALTDTQYF. CDR3 coding DNA: TGTGCCAGCAGCGAGGCCCTCCACGCGGGGGCCCTCACAGATACGCAGTATTTT.